This is a list of T cell receptor beta chains from one sample in a study of monozygotic twins with inflammatory bowel disease. TCRdb reprocessed the 5' RACE reads; each CDR3 protein has one entry and no DNA is given. The sample table includes about 380,000 distinct CDR3 sequences. Sequencing was carried out using blood. The receptor set was obtained from a human donor with ulcerative colitis or Crohn's disease, or a healthy co-twin of an affected twin (not recorded which). The CDR3 runs from the conserved cysteine through the conserved F or W. The order of the fields is J gene, V gene, CDR3 protein.

TRBJ1-4	TRBV18	CASSPISGKATNEKLFF
TRBJ2-2	TRBV11-1	CASSIQRTGAGELFF
TRBJ2-1	TRBV6-1	CASSRGALDYNEQFF
TRBJ2-7	TRBV20-1	CSCLPGPVDEQYF
TRBJ2-5	TRBV12-3/TRBV12-4	CASSLGGRRVQETQYF
TRBJ2-7	TRBV7-2	CASSFGGDRGPYEQYF
TRBJ2-3	TRBV7-2	CASRLSTDTQYF
TRBJ1-5	TRBV19	CASRRGTGNNQPQHF
TRBJ2-3	TRBV6-2/TRBV6-3	CASSYLVTVTDTQYF
TRBJ2-1	TRBV7-2	CASSTTGLNYNEQFF
TRBJ2-7	TRBV12-3/TRBV12-4	CASSLWGSYEQYF
TRBJ1-2	TRBV9	CASSDTRRGGNYGYTF
TRBJ2-7	TRBV12-3/TRBV12-4	CASSSWTSTYEQYF
TRBJ2-5	TRBV20-1	CSAIDNQETQYF
TRBJ2-3	TRBV5-1	CASSLVGGLTDTQYF
TRBJ1-1	TRBV6-2/TRBV6-3	CASSYSFWDTEAFF
TRBJ2-1	TRBV10-3	CAISESGTSGNQRGQFF
TRBJ2-7	TRBV10-3	CAIKGQQSYEQYF
TRBJ1-3	TRBV4-3	CASSQDWGKYTIYF
TRBJ2-3	TRBV5-4	CASSFQTRVNTDTQYF
TRBJ2-1	TRBV19	CASRTSGGDVYNEQFF
TRBJ1-5	TRBV12-3/TRBV12-4	CASSPRTYQPQHF
TRBJ2-7	TRBV7-2	CASSFSGTGGIEQYF
TRBJ2-1	TRBV30	CAWSVRGANSYNEQFF
TRBJ2-5	TRBV7-2	CASSLSRTGVFGETQYF
TRBJ1-1	TRBV5-4	CASSLPRSTEAFF
TRBJ2-1	TRBV9	CASSVLDSSYNEQFF
TRBJ1-2	TRBV28	CASLRTGWTYGYTF
TRBJ2-5	TRBV5-4	CASSPIHQETQYF
TRBJ2-7	TRBV12-5	CASGLVGTGGGRLVSYEQYF
TRBJ2-5	TRBV10-3	CAISELQETQYF
TRBJ1-4	TRBV30	CAWSRDNNEKLFF
TRBJ2-1	TRBV7-3	CASSSYSYNEQFF